These 29 T cell receptor beta chains originate from one sample sequenced in a study of untreated major depressive disorder. The table came from immunoSEQ multiplex PCR; TCRdb's copy has only in-frame clones and leaves some out. The table records about 21,000 clones, 90% to 95% of them present only once. Source material: CD4+ T cells from PBMCs. The receptors shown here come from a man aged 30-40 years in good health.

This sequence joins TRBV7-2 and TRBJ2-2; D may be TRBD2 (5 bases). The CDR3 covers 13 residues. The V end was cut by 1 base, the J end by 6 bases, with 6 bases between. Looked up from germline, CDR1 is SGHTA and CDR2 is FQGNSA. The CDR3 sequence: CASSLVGAGELFF. The CDR3 DNA reads TGTGCCAGCAGCTTAGTCGGGGCCGGGGAGCTGTTTTTT.

V is TRBV20-1 and J is TRBJ2-7; a weak D match, TRBD2 (6 bases). This CDR3 spans 11 amino acids. CDR1 is DFQATT and CDR2 is SNEGSKA in the germline V gene (reference sequence). The CDR3 here is CGQTRAGEQYF. For the CDR3, the DNA is TGCGGCCAGACTAGGGCGGGTGAGCAGTACTTC.

This chain connects TRBV29-1 to TRBJ2-5, with 11 bases identical to TRBD2. Per the germline V gene, CDR1 is SQVTM and CDR2 is ANQGSEA. V shed 2 bases and J 5 bases; nucleotides not matched to a gene: 7. The CDR3 contains 15 residues. CDR3 nucleotide sequence: TGCAGCGTTGAACCGACTAGCGGGAAGCGTGAGACCCAGTACTTC. This translates into CSVEPTSGKRETQYF.

The V gene is TRBV27, the J gene TRBJ1-2, with TRBD1 identical over 10 bases. J lost 7 bases, V lost 5 bases, and 4 bases had no gene match. Germline CDR1 is MNHEY and CDR2 is SMNVEV (reference sequence). The CDR3 is made up of 13 amino acids. In DNA, the CDR3 is TGTGCCAGCAGTAGGGGGGACAGGGGTGGCTACACCTTC. This translates into CASSRGDRGGYTF.

The CDR3 loop is CASSQGTRANQPQHF. The CDR3 coding sequence is TGCGCCAGCAGCCAAGGTACAAGAGCCAATCAGCCCCAGCATTTT. The chain employs TRBV4-1 and TRBJ1-5; D remains ambiguous. V lost 1 base and J lost 3, with 10 bases in between. CDR3 size: 15 residues. Germline V gene lookup returns CDR1 MGHRA and CDR2 YSYEKL.

The chain couples TRBV19 to TRBJ2-1, with 8 positions matching TRBD2. The V segment lost 5 bases and the J segment 10 bases; nucleotides outside the gene matches: 4. From germline, CDR1 is LNHDA and CDR2 SQIVND (reference sequence). The CDR3 runs 12 residues. This chain's CDR3 is CASSLGLAEQFF. CDR3 in DNA: TGTGCCAGTAGTCTCGGACTAGCCGAGCAGTTCTTC. Based on the CDR3 plus reference TRBV19 and TRBJ2-1, the full variable domain is DGGITQSPKYLFRKEGQNVTLSCEQNLNHDAMYWYRQDPGQGLRLIYYSQIVNDFQKGDIAEGYSVSREKKESFPLTVTSAQKNPTAFYLCASSLGLAEQFFGPGTRLTVL.

V and J are TRBV4-1 and TRBJ2-7; 14 positions agree with TRBD2. J was trimmed by 7 bases and V by 4 bases; bases with no gene match: 9. Looked up from germline, CDR1 is MGHRA and CDR2 is YSYEKL. The CDR3 runs 16 residues. The CDR3, as DNA: TGCGCCAGCAGCCGGGGAACCGGGACTAGCGGGAGAGAGCAGTACTTC. Translation gives CASSRGTGTSGREQYF.

The chain couples TRBV2 to TRBJ2-7; tentative D call: TRBD1 (5 bases). V was clipped by 6 bases and J by 2 bases, with 14 bases between them. The V gene's germline CDR1 is SNHLY and CDR2 FYNNEI. CDR3 length equals 14 residues. As DNA, the CDR3 is TGTGCCAGCAGAGTAGACAGCGACGCCTACGAGCAGTACTTC. It specifies CASRVDSDAYEQYF.

The chain couples TRBV5-1 to TRBJ2-7; a possible D gene is TRBD2 (6 bases). The V and J ends lost 3 bases and 1 base respectively, with 23 bases between them. This CDR3 is 18 amino acids long. Germline CDR1 and CDR2: SGHRS and YFSETQ. This CDR3 reads CASSSSPGSSGLSYEQYF. CDR3 in DNA: TGCGCCAGCAGCTCCAGCCCGGGGAGCAGCGGGTTATCCTACGAGCAGTACTTC. The full variable domain, in which reference TRBV5-1 and TRBJ2-7 provide the parts outside the CDR3, is KAGVTQTPRYLIKTRGQQVTLSCSPISGHRSVSWYQQTPGQGLQFLFEYFSETQRNKGNFPGRFSGRQFSNSRSEMNVSTLELGDSALYLCASSSSPGSSGLSYEQYFGPGTRLTVT.

This clone was observed a few times. The rearrangement links TRBV7-3 to TRBJ2-2; 11 bases align to TRBD1. Unmatched junction bases numbered 3, after V lost 1 base and J lost 5 bases. Looked up from germline, CDR1 is SGHTA and CDR2 is FQGTGA. This CDR3 is built from 16 residues. CDR3 nucleotide sequence: TGTGCCAGCAGCTTAAAGGGACAGGGGGTGACCGGGGAGCTGTTTTTT. The encoded protein is CASSLKGQGVTGELFF.

The chain joins TRBV18 to TRBJ2-7; D unclear. Germline V gene lookup returns CDR1 KGHSH and CDR2 LQKENI. With 2 bases removed from V and 3 bases from J, the gap between germline ends came to 5 bases. This CDR3 is 12 amino acids long. CDR3: CASSPAHYEQYF. The CDR3 DNA reads TGTGCCAGCTCACCAGCCCACTACGAGCAGTACTTC.

The chain couples TRBV4-2 to TRBJ2-5; 10 bases match TRBD1. V trimming: 0 bases; J trimming: 3 bases; junction bases outside the gene matches: 22. Germline CDR1 LGHNA, CDR2 YNFKEQ. The CDR3 has 22 residues. CDR3: CASSQEANTLLTPGQGKETQYF. CDR3 coding DNA: TGTGCCAGCAGCCAAGAGGCAAATACCCTCCTTACCCCGGGACAGGGGAAAGAGACCCAGTACTTC.

V gene TRBV4-2 combines with J gene TRBJ1-1; D not resolved. Trimming took off 4 bases at V and 1 base at J, with 10 bases between the two ends. Germline CDR1 LGHNA, CDR2 YNFKEQ. The CDR3 totals 14 residues. CDR3 bases: TGTGCCAGCAGCCGAGGACGGGAGAACACTGAAGCTTTCTTT. It encodes CASSRGRENTEAFF.

This chain links TRBV5-8 with TRBJ1-2; 8 bases are shared with TRBD1. Trimming took 6 bases from V and 7 from J; bases not matched to a gene: 11. This CDR3 is built from 14 residues. From germline, CDR1 is SGHTS and CDR2 YDEGEE. This CDR3 is CASTIGQGRSGYTF. CDR3 DNA sequence: TGTGCCAGCACGATCGGACAGGGACGATCTGGCTACACCTTC. Full variable domain (remainder filled in from reference TRBV5-8 and TRBJ1-2): EAGVTQSPTHLIKTRGQQATLRCSPISGHTSVYWYQQALGLGLQFLLWYDEGEERNRGNFPPRFSGRQFPNYSSELNVNALELEDSALYLCASTIGQGRSGYTFGSGTRLTVV.

This chain connects TRBV30 to TRBJ2-3; D is ambiguous. CDR1 is GTSNPN and CDR2 is SVGIG in the germline V gene (reference sequence). The V and J ends lost 2 bases and 5 bases respectively, with 11 bases between them. CDR3 size: 13 residues. The CDR3 loop is CAWSTPQRDTQYF. The DNA for the CDR3 is TGTGCCTGGAGTACGCCTCAGCGAGATACGCAGTATTTT.

The rearrangement joins TRBV6-6 to TRBJ1-2; TRBD1 matches at 7 bases. CDR3 size: 14 residues. The germline gives CDR1 MNHNY, CDR2 SVGAGI (reference sequence). Trimming cost V 6 bases and J 4 bases; bases outside gene matches: 8. CDR3 in amino acids: CASSPWDSSYGYTF. CDR3 bases: TGTGCCAGCAGCCCCTGGGACAGCAGCTATGGCTACACCTTC.

The chain joins TRBV30 to TRBJ1-1; TRBD1 matches at 11 bases. The CDR3 length is 14 residues. Per germline, CDR1 GTSNPN and CDR2 SVGIG (reference sequence). V lost 5 bases, J lost 0 bases, and 2 bases stayed unmatched. The CDR3 region has the DNA TGTGCCTGGGGGACAGGGGGGATGAACACTGAAGCTTTCTTT. Translation: CAWGTGGMNTEAFF.

This sequence joins TRBV6-1 and TRBJ1-1, with D hard to call. V lost 2 bases and J 1 base, leaving 8 bases between the germline ends. Germline V gives CDR1 MNHNS, CDR2 SASEGT. The CDR3 extends over 14 amino acids. CDR3 sequence (DNA): TGTGCCAGCAGTGAATCTCCAGGGAACACTGAAGCTTTCTTT. The encoded protein is CASSESPGNTEAFF.

The J gene is TRBJ2-7, the V gene TRBV7-2, with 13 bases aligning to TRBD2. The V segment lost 4 bases and the J segment 4 bases; nucleotides outside the gene matches: 10. The CDR3 totals 17 residues. Germline V gene sequence: CDR1 SGHTA, CDR2 FQGNSA. CDR3 in DNA: TGTGCCAGCAGCTCTAGGACTAGCGGGAGTCTAGGTTACGAGCAGTACTTC. This codes for CASSSRTSGSLGYEQYF.

The chain is built from TRBV5-1 and TRBJ2-3; D is perhaps TRBD2 (5 bases). V was pared by 0 bases and J by 9 bases, with 11 bases between. This CDR3 is built from 13 residues. The germline gives CDR1 SGHRS, CDR2 YFSETQ. DNA of the CDR3: TGCGCCAGCAGCTTGGGTCCGGGGAAGACGCAGTATTTT. Its translation is CASSLGPGKTQYF. Full variable domain (missing parts from reference TRBV5-1 and TRBJ2-3): KAGVTQTPRYLIKTRGQQVTLSCSPISGHRSVSWYQQTPGQGLQFLFEYFSETQRNKGNFPGRFSGRQFSNSRSEMNVSTLELGDSALYLCASSLGPGKTQYFGPGTRLTVL.

The chain uses TRBV7-9 and TRBJ2-2, with a weak D call TRBD2 (5 bases). Trimming took off 7 bases at V and 10 bases at J, with 10 bases between the two ends. CDR1 and CDR2 from the germline V gene are SEHNR and FQNEAQ (reference sequence). The CDR3 consists of 11 residues. The DNA for the CDR3 is TGTGCCAGCAAAAAGGAGGTGGAGCTGTTTTTT. It codes for CASKKEVELFF. Full variable domain (rest looked up from reference TRBV7-9 and TRBJ2-2): DTGVSQNPRHKITKRGQNVTFRCDPISEHNRLYWYRQTLGQGPEFLTYFQNEAQLEKSRLLSDRFSAERPKGSFSTLEIQRTEQGDSAMYLCASKKEVELFFGEGSRLTVL.

The chain has TRBV5-8 and TRBJ2-3, with D possibly being TRBD2 (7 bases). Trimming removed 4 bases from V and 3 bases from J, with 15 bases in between. Germline V lookup: CDR1 SGHTS, CDR2 YDEGEE. CDR3 length equals 15 residues. CDR3 loop: CASSTRGGRTDTQYF. CDR3 sequence (DNA): TGTGCCAGCAGCACGAGGGGGGGACGTACAGATACGCAGTATTTT.

This chain uses TRBV19 with TRBJ1-2; the match to TRBD1 covers 8 bases. CDR3 length equals 12 residues. The junction had 1 base not matched to a gene; V was cut back by 8 bases and J by 2 bases. The germline CDR1 and CDR2 sequences are LNHDA and SQIVND (reference sequence). CDR3 coding DNA: TGTGCCAGTCAGGGGGCAAACTATGGCTACACCTTC. Protein sequence: CASQGANYGYTF.

In its sample, this clone was seen once. The rearrangement links TRBV5-1 to TRBJ2-3; D may correspond to TRBD1 or TRBD2 (5 bases each). Germline V gene data show CDR1 as SGHRS and CDR2 as YFSETQ. The CDR3 runs to 14 residues. V was shortened by 3 bases and J by 2 bases, with 10 bases between the two germline ends. The CDR3: CASSSIGTTDTQYF. CDR3 nucleotide sequence: TGCGCCAGCAGCTCGATTGGGACCACAGATACGCAGTATTTT.

This chain uses TRBV4-3 with TRBJ2-3; a weak D match, TRBD2 (6 bases). There are 16 residues in the CDR3. Germline values: CDR1 LGHNA, CDR2 YSLEER. Deletions cut 1 base from V and 2 bases from J, with 13 bases between. The CDR3 region is CASSQAAGSHTDTQYF. CDR3 bases: TGCGCCAGCAGCCAAGCTGCGGGGTCCCACACAGATACGCAGTATTTT.

V and J are TRBV7-9 and TRBJ2-7; 7 bases agree with TRBD1. The CDR3 length is 14 residues. The V gene end was trimmed by 4 bases and the J gene end by 2 bases; junction bases not matched to a gene: 5. Looked up from germline, CDR1 is SEHNR and CDR2 is FQNEAQ (reference sequence). The CDR3 DNA sequence: TGTGCCAGCAGCTCCCGGACAGGAGCCTACGAGCAGTACTTC. It is translated as CASSSRTGAYEQYF.

This clone has a single count. The chain employs TRBV7-6 and TRBJ1-1; D call uncertain. The CDR3 extends over 14 amino acids. V lost 0 bases and J 1 base, leaving 6 bases between the germline ends. Germline V gene data show CDR1 as SGHVS and CDR2 as FNYEAQ. CDR3 protein: CASSLAPANTEAFF. CDR3 nucleotide sequence: TGTGCCAGCAGCTTAGCTCCAGCGAACACTGAAGCTTTCTTT.

V gene TRBV29-1 combines with J gene TRBJ2-2, with D possibly TRBD1 on 6 matching bases. Trimming took off 6 bases at V and 2 bases at J, with 16 bases between the two ends. Germline assignment: CDR1 SQVTM and CDR2 ANQGSEA. The CDR3 is made up of 15 amino acids. The CDR3 coding sequence is TGCAGCGTCGCCACCGGGACATATAACACCGGGGAGCTGTTTTTT. It specifies CSVATGTYNTGELFF.

The chain has TRBV5-4 and TRBJ1-2; D perhaps matches TRBD1 (5 bases). V lost 2 bases to trimming and J lost 4 bases, with 12 bases between them. The CDR3 contains 14 residues. The germline gives CDR1 SGHNT, CDR2 YYREEE (reference sequence). CDR3 residues: CASSFWDQRYGYTF. The DNA of the CDR3 is TGTGCCAGCAGCTTCTGGGACCAACGCTATGGCTACACCTTC.